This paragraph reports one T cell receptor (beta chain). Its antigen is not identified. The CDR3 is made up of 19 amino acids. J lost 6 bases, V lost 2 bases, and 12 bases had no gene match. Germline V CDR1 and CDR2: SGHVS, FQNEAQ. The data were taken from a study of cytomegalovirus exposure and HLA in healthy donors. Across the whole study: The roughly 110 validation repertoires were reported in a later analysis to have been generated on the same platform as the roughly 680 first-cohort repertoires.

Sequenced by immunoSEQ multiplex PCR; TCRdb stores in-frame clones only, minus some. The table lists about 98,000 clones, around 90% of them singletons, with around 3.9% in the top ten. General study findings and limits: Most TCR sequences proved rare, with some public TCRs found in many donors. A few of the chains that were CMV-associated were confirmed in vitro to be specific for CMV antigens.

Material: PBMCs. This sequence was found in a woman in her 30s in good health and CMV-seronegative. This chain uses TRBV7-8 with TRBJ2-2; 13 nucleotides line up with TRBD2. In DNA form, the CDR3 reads TGTGCCAGCAGCTTACCACTTATACTAGCGGGAGGGTTTGCCGGGGAGCTGTTTTTT. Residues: CASSLPLILAGGFAGELFF.